A single sample is the source of the 11 T cell receptor beta chains below, sequenced in a study of CD8+CD57+ T cells in acquired aplastic anemia. Profiling of TCR beta VDJ combinations and CDR3 sequences used genomic DNA as template. TCRdb fed the reads into MiXCR, producing one record per CDR3 protein. The data hold 180,000 or so distinct CDR3 sequences, with under 55% observed a single time. Patients sequenced had flow cytometry evidence of CD8+CD57+ cell expansion. The sample was sorted CD4+, CD8+, or CD8+CD57+ T cells (not recorded which) from PBMCs. Receptor source: a human donor with aplastic anemia.

The J gene is TRBJ2-1, the V gene TRBV24-1, with a possible D match to TRBD1 (6 bases). The V end lost 3 bases, the J end lost 2 bases, and 10 bases lay between the germline ends. The CDR3 is 15 amino acids. Germline V CDR1 and CDR2: KGHDR, SFDVKD. CDR3 in DNA: TGTGCCACCAGTGATGTACAGGGTCCCTACAATGAGCAGTTCTTC. It specifies CATSDVQGPYNEQFF.

In this sample, this clonotype turned up many times. The rearrangement joins TRBV9 to TRBJ1-5; no reliable D call. CDR3 length: 14 amino acids. Germline CDR1 is SGDLS and CDR2 is YYNGEE. V was clipped by 0 bases and J by 1 base, with 5 bases between them. The CDR3 DNA follows: TGTGCCAGCAGCGTAGGGCAGAGCAATCAGCCCCAGCATTTT. It yields the protein CASSVGQSNQPQHF.

This clonotype came up once. The chain carries TRBV6-1 and TRBJ2-6, with D perhaps matching TRBD1 or TRBD2 (5 bases each). Germline loops: CDR1 MNHNS, CDR2 SASEGT. V shed 7 bases and J shed 4 bases, with 11 bases lying between them. The CDR3 has 14 residues. CDR3 nucleotides: TGTGCCAGCAACCTAGGGGAGGGGGCCAACGTCCTGACTTTC. Encoded protein: CASNLGEGANVLTF.

This clonotype was observed at least ten times. CDR3 in DNA: TGTGCCAGCAGCCGGGACAGCCAAAATGAGCAGTTCTTC. Translation: CASSRDSQNEQFF. The chain uses TRBV7-9 and TRBJ2-1; 7 nucleotides line up with TRBD1. V shed 5 bases and J 7 bases; nucleotides not matched to a gene: 5. Germline lookup yields CDR1 SEHNR and CDR2 FQNEAQ (reference sequence). The CDR3 contains 13 residues. Full variable domain (missing parts from reference TRBV7-9 and TRBJ2-1): DTGVSQNPRHKITKRGQNVTFRCDPISEHNRLYWYRQTLGQGPEFLTYFQNEAQLEKSRLLSDRFSAERPKGSFSTLEIQRTEQGDSAMYLCASSRDSQNEQFFGPGTRLTVL.

Turning to this clonotype: One junction end disagrees with the germline gene, perhaps due to a read error. The rearrangement joins TRBV20-1 to TRBJ2-1, with D tentatively TRBD1 (6 bases). Germline V gene data show CDR1 as DFQATT and CDR2 as SNEGSKA (reference sequence). The CDR3 sequence is 16 residues long. The CDR3 DNA reads as TGCAGTGCCCCCGACAGGACTCGCAGCTCCTACAATGGGCAGTTCTTC. Translating it yields CSAPDRTRSSYNGQFF.

The V and J genes are TRBV2 and TRBJ2-5; TRBD1 agrees at 7 bases. With 4 bases clipped from V and 5 bases from J, the junction kept 13 bases outside the gene matches. Germline V gene sequence: CDR1 SNHLY, CDR2 FYNNEI. CDR3 size: 16 residues. The CDR3 here is CASSVQGRLSGETQYF. The CDR3 DNA sequence: TGTGCCAGCAGTGTACAGGGGCGACTATCCGGGGAGACCCAGTACTTC.

This chain connects TRBV12-3 or TRBV12-4 to TRBJ1-6; D possibly corresponds to TRBD1 (6 bases). This CDR3 has 15 amino acids. V was clipped by 5 bases and J by 7 bases, with 15 bases between them. Here the CDR3 reads CASSPSGQHNSPLHF. The CDR3, as DNA: TGTGCCAGCAGTCCTTCCGGACAGCACAATTCACCCCTCCACTTT.

Comment on this clonotype: The junction does not match germline at one end; this may be a read error. This chain links TRBV5-4 with TRBJ2-5; D uncertain. Germline CDR1 is SGHNT and CDR2 is YYREEE (reference sequence). CDR3 length equals 13 residues. The CDR3 coding sequence is TGTGCCAGCAGCTTAGACGTTACGGAGACCCGGTACTTC. Protein: CASSLDVTETRYF.

This clonotype came up many times. CDR3 nucleotide sequence: TGTGCCAGCAGTTTTGATATGATCAATGAGCAGTTCTTC. Its protein product is CASSFDMINEQFF. V gene TRBV12-3 or TRBV12-4 combines with J gene TRBJ2-1; D is undetermined. Trimming shortened V by 3 bases and J by 6 bases, and 9 bases separated the two germline ends. The length of the CDR3 is 13 residues.

The chain joins TRBV4-2 to TRBJ2-6; D gene unclear. Germline V lookup: CDR1 LGHNA, CDR2 YNFKEQ. The CDR3 loop spans 16 amino acids. Trimming stripped 1 base from V and 0 bases from J, with 7 bases between. For the CDR3, the DNA is TGTGCCAGCAGCCAAGGAGGCGGCTCTGGGGCCAACGTCCTGACTTTC. Encoded protein: CASSQGGGSGANVLTF.

Ten or more counts support this clonotype. V is TRBV6-1 and J is TRBJ2-7; D is uncertain. From germline, CDR1 is MNHNS and CDR2 SASEGT. V was pared by 2 bases and J by 2 bases, with 10 bases between. There are 14 residues in the CDR3. CDR3 protein: CASSESWGTYEQYF. CDR3 sequence (DNA): TGTGCCAGCAGTGAATCCTGGGGTACCTACGAGCAGTACTTC.